This T cell receptor (beta chain) was retrieved from a study of neurological immune-mediated disorders. Germline V gene lookup returns CDR1 SGDLS and CDR2 YYNGEE. The ends lost 4 bases at V and 5 bases at J; junction bases unmatched: 3. The CDR3 length is 14 residues. Findings of the study overall: The study found no CDR3 amino acid sequences shared by expanded clones across subjects, suggesting private repertoires in all groups. HTLV-1-associated myelopathy had the most TCR clonal expansion, and multiple sclerosis had the least, less than healthy controls.

A 10-nucleotide random UMI tagged transcripts in template-switch 5'RACE cDNA synthesis. One entry per CDR3 protein, called by TCRdb with MiXCR from the 5' RACE reads. The repertoire holds tens of thousands of distinct CDR3 sequences, around a tenth seen once, with 21% in the top ten. Points on this clonotype: Its antigen is not identified.

This sequence joins TRBV9 and TRBJ1-5; TRBD1 matches 10 bases. The sequence derives from a middle-aged woman with HTLV-1-associated myelopathy (HAM/TSP). Sequenced sample: PBMCs. The CDR3 sequence: CASSRGTGDQPQHF. In DNA, the CDR3 is TGTGCCAGCAGCCGAGGGACAGGGGATCAGCCCCAGCATTTT.